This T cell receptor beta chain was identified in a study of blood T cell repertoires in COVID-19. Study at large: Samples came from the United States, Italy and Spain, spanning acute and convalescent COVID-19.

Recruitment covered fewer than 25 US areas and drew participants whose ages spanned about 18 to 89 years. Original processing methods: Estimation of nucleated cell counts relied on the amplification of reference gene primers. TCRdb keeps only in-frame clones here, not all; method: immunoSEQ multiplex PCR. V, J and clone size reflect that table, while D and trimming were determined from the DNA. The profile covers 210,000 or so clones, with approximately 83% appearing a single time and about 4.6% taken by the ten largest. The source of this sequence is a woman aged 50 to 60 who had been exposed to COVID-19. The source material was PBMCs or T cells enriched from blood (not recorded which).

This chain's CDR3 is CASSWSGSSYEQYF. For the CDR3, the DNA is TGCGCCAGCAGCTGGTCGGGGAGCTCCTACGAGCAGTACTTC. This chain uses TRBV5-1 with TRBJ2-7; TRBD2 might be the D (5 bases). V lost 3 bases to trimming and J lost 0 bases, with 10 bases between them. The CDR3 is 14 residues long. Germline V lookup: CDR1 SGHRS, CDR2 YFSETQ.